This TCR beta chain was recorded in a study of glioma-infiltrating T cells after dendritic cell vaccination. Study background: Monocyte-derived dendritic cells, cultured less than 9 days with IL-4 and GM-CSF, were pulsed with autologous tumor lysate.

Losses at the gene ends were 9 bases for V and 5 bases for J; bases not matched to a gene: 13. This CDR3 region has 15 residues. Per the germline V gene, CDR1 is MNHEY and CDR2 is SVGAGI. All glioblastoma patients lacked an isocitrate dehydrogenase mutation. The PCR used 60 V beta and 13 J beta primers. Using immunoSEQ multiplex PCR, the repertoire was profiled, and TCRdb retains in-frame clones only, with some absent. Seen here are about 30,000 clones, 90% observed once, and the top ten hold around 2.2%. This clonotype originated in a human donor with glioblastoma. The chain combines TRBV6-5 with TRBJ1-1; TRBD1 agrees at 9 bases. The sequencing here drew on blood, taken before dendritic cell vaccination. The chain's CDR3 is CASRGGGTGTTEAFF. Written as DNA, the CDR3 is TGTGCCAGTCGGGGCGGCGGGACAGGGACTACTGAAGCTTTCTTT.